Below are 24 T cell receptor beta chains sequenced from a single sample in a study of OX40 agonist ivuxolimab in advanced cancers. Here immunoSEQ multiplex PCR was the method, and the copy in TCRdb shows in-frame clones only, minus some. Counted here are roughly 92,000 clones, 80% to 95% occurring once; the ten biggest clones make up less than 3.5%. The source was CD4+ or CD8+ T cells sorted from blood, collected in a trial of the OX40 agonist ivuxolimab. All receptors derive from an adult with an advanced solid tumor such as melanoma, head and neck, liver or kidney cancer.

The chain carries TRBV7-3 and TRBJ2-3, with D unresolved. The CDR3 is made up of 13 amino acids. With 1 base removed from V and 0 bases from J, the gap between germline ends came to 2 bases. CDR1 and CDR2 from the germline V gene are SGHTA and FQGTGA. For the CDR3, the DNA is TGTGCCAGCAGCTTAAAAAGCACAGATACGCAGTATTTT. The encoded protein is CASSLKSTDTQYF.

V usage is TRBV4-1 and J usage is TRBJ2-2; perhaps D is TRBD1 or TRBD2 (5 bases each). Germline lookup yields CDR1 MGHRA and CDR2 YSYEKL. V gave up 4 bases and J gave up 1 base, with 13 bases separating them. This CDR3 is built from 16 residues. In DNA, the CDR3 is TGCGCCAGCAGCCCTAGGACACTAGGGAACACCGGGGAGCTGTTTTTT. Translated: CASSPRTLGNTGELFF.

This chain joins TRBV9 and TRBJ2-7; D unclear. V was shortened by 0 bases and J by 2 bases, with 12 bases between the two germline ends. This CDR3 has 15 amino acids. Germline loops: CDR1 SGDLS, CDR2 YYNGEE. DNA for the CDR3: TGTGCCAGCAGCGTAGGGGCAGGATTGACCTACGAGCAGTACTTC. Translation gives CASSVGAGLTYEQYF.

The chain links TRBV6-5 to TRBJ1-2; D call uncertain. V dropped 0 bases and J dropped 7 bases, with 15 bases sitting between them. The CDR3 consists of 15 residues. Germline CDR1 and CDR2: MNHEY and SVGAGI. In nucleotides, the CDR3 is TGTGCCAGCAGTTACTCGAGGGAAAACCTCTCTGGCTACACCTTC. Translating gives CASSYSRENLSGYTF.

The V gene is TRBV5-1, the J gene TRBJ1-2; D is ambiguous. This CDR3 is 16 amino acids long. V was trimmed by 3 bases and J by 8 bases, leaving 23 bases between them. Germline CDR1 is SGHRS and CDR2 is YFSETQ. CDR3 nucleotides: TGCGCCAGCAGCTCTGAAATCTTTGTTGAGCCTGAAGGCTACACCTTC. Encoded protein: CASSSEIFVEPEGYTF.

The chain employs TRBV6-1 and TRBJ1-2, with D unresolved. Germline values: CDR1 MNHNS, CDR2 SASEGT. There are 9 residues in the CDR3. Trimming removed 8 bases from V and 8 bases from J, with 6 bases in between. The CDR3 loop reads CASEDGYTF. In nucleotides, the CDR3 is TGTGCCAGCGAGGACGGCTACACCTTC.

V usage is TRBV11-3 and J usage is TRBJ2-7; D is unresolved. Per the germline V gene, CDR1 is SGHNT and CDR2 is YENEEA. Trimming pared 5 bases from V and 0 bases from J, leaving 8 bases between. This CDR3 spans 13 amino acids. The CDR3 loop is CASSPTLSYEQYF. The CDR3 DNA is TGTGCCAGCAGCCCTACGCTCTCCTACGAGCAGTACTTC.

The rearrangement links TRBV19 to TRBJ2-7, with 7 positions matching TRBD2. Germline CDR1 reads LNHDA; CDR2 reads SQIVND (reference sequence). The CDR3 contains 13 residues. The V gene end was trimmed by 6 bases and the J gene end by 0 bases; junction bases not matched to a gene: 2. CDR3 DNA: TGTGCCAGTAGCGGGGGGATCTCCTACGAGCAGTACTTC. Its translation is CASSGGISYEQYF.

This chain uses TRBV12-5 with TRBJ2-7; 10 bases are shared with TRBD1. CDR3 length equals 15 residues. The J segment lost 3 bases and the V segment lost 7 bases, leaving 9 bases of the junction unmatched. Germline CDR1 is LGHNT and CDR2 is FRNRAP. This CDR3 reads CASAPGQGVFYEQYF. The CDR3 coding sequence is TGTGCTAGTGCCCCAGGACAGGGGGTTTTCTACGAGCAGTACTTC.

The chain combines TRBV6-5 with TRBJ2-7, with D perhaps matching TRBD2 (6 bases). CDR3 length equals 13 residues. Germline lookup yields CDR1 MNHEY and CDR2 SVGAGI. The ends were cut back, 7 bases at V and 2 bases at J, with 12 bases in the middle. CDR3 loop: CASTRGGTYEQYF. The CDR3 region has the DNA TGTGCCAGCACTAGGGGAGGAACCTACGAGCAGTACTTC.

This clone appeared once. The rearrangement joins TRBV27 to TRBJ1-1; 9 positions agree with TRBD1. The CDR3 has 14 residues. Germline CDR1 reads MNHEY; CDR2 reads SMNVEV (reference sequence). With 6 bases clipped from V and 3 bases from J, the junction kept 5 bases outside the gene matches. In DNA form, the CDR3 reads TGTGCCAGCAGCGCACAGGGGGCCCACACTGAAGCTTTCTTT. The encoded protein is CASSAQGAHTEAFF.

This clone has more than one count but fewer than ten. The V gene is TRBV28, the J gene TRBJ1-1, with unresolved D. The germline V and J ends were trimmed by 4 bases and 0 bases, with 6 bases remaining between them. From germline, CDR1 is MDHEN and CDR2 SYDVKM. CDR3 length: 13 residues. The CDR3 coding sequence is TGTGCCAGCAGTTCCTCAGTGAACACTGAAGCTTTCTTT. It specifies CASSSSVNTEAFF.

V usage is TRBV4-1 and J usage is TRBJ1-1, with a weak D call TRBD1 (5 bases). Trimming took 1 base from V and 0 from J, leaving 15 bases between them. There are 17 residues in the CDR3. Germline CDR1 MGHRA, CDR2 YSYEKL. CDR3 amino acids: CASSQAPTGPMNTEAFF. The CDR3 region has the DNA TGCGCCAGCAGCCAAGCCCCCACAGGCCCCATGAACACTGAAGCTTTCTTT.

The genes are TRBV19 and TRBJ2-7; D is perhaps TRBD2 (6 bases). Trimming shortened V by 3 bases and J by 1 base, and 10 bases separated the two germline ends. The CDR3 sequence is 14 residues long. Germline V gene data show CDR1 as LNHDA and CDR2 as SQIVND (reference sequence). The CDR3 sequence is CASSITGTSYEQYF. CDR3 coding DNA: TGTGCCAGTAGTATCACGGGGACTTCCTACGAGCAGTACTTC.

V gene TRBV14 combines with J gene TRBJ1-2; 8 nucleotides align to TRBD1. V shed 5 bases and J 3 bases; nucleotides not matched to a gene: 14. This CDR3 has 17 amino acids. Looked up from germline, CDR1 is SGHDN and CDR2 is FVKESK. The CDR3 region is CASSAQVWTGSDYGYTF. The CDR3 nucleotides read TGTGCCAGCAGCGCTCAGGTGTGGACAGGGTCGGACTATGGCTACACCTTC. Looking up the rest from reference TRBV14 and TRBJ1-2 gives the full variable domain: EAGVTQFPSHSVIEKGQTVTLRCDPISGHDNLYWYRRVMGKEIKFLLHFVKESKQDESGMPNNRFLAERTGGTYSTLKVQPAELEDSGVYFCASSAQVWTGSDYGYTFGSGTRLTVV.

The V call is TRBV12-5, the J call TRBJ1-5, with a possible D match to TRBD1 (5 bases). The CDR3 consists of 13 residues. V lost 2 bases and J 6 bases, leaving 8 bases between the germline ends. CDR1 LGHNT and CDR2 FRNRAP come from the germline V gene. CDR3 sequence reads: CASGLSGGQPQHF. The CDR3 nucleotides read TGTGCTAGTGGTTTGTCGGGGGGTCAGCCCCAGCATTTT.

The chain couples TRBV20-1 to TRBJ2-2; D call uncertain. The V gene's germline CDR1 is DFQATT and CDR2 SNEGSKA (reference sequence). The CDR3 runs to 10 residues. Trimming shortened V by 5 bases and J by 6 bases, and 4 bases separated the two germline ends. The DNA for the CDR3 is TGCAGTGCTCTATCCGGGGAGCTGTTTTTT. Residues: CSALSGELFF.

The J gene is TRBJ2-5, the V gene TRBV28; 8 bases fit TRBD1. V dropped 5 bases and J dropped 4; count of bases not matched to a gene: 12. This CDR3 has 16 residues. Germline V lookup: CDR1 MDHEN, CDR2 SYDVKM. In DNA form, the CDR3 reads TGTGCCAGCAGTAAGAACAGGGGGAGATCCCTAGAGACCCAGTACTTC. Residues: CASSKNRGRSLETQYF. Full variable domain (remainder filled in from reference TRBV28 and TRBJ2-5): DVKVTQSSRYLVKRTGEKVFLECVQDMDHENMFWYRQDPGLGLRLIYFSYDVKMKEKGDIPEGYSVSREKKERFSLILESASTNQTSMYLCASSKNRGRSLETQYFGPGTRLLVL.

The V and J genes are TRBV11-2 and TRBJ1-4, with D tentatively TRBD1 (5 bases). Germline-derived CDR1 and CDR2 are SGHAT and FQNNGV. The CDR3 spans 15 residues. V was trimmed by 3 bases and J by 3 bases, leaving 11 bases between them. CDR3 region: CASSFGGAPNEKLFF. DNA for the CDR3: TGTGCCAGCAGCTTTGGAGGGGCTCCTAATGAAAAACTGTTTTTT.

The chain is built from TRBV6-5 and TRBJ2-3; weak D call: TRBD2 (5 bases). From germline, CDR1 is MNHEY and CDR2 SVGAGI. Trimming removed 2 bases from V and 7 bases from J, with 7 bases in between. The CDR3 length is 12 residues. The CDR3 DNA sequence: TGTGCCAGCAGTTACCCGGGGAATACGCAGTATTTT. It specifies CASSYPGNTQYF.

V usage is TRBV7-9 and J usage is TRBJ1-4, with D perhaps TRBD1 (5 bases). The CDR3 is 16 amino acids. Germline V lookup: CDR1 SEHNR, CDR2 FQNEAQ (reference sequence). Trimming took off 5 bases at V and 0 bases at J, with 13 bases between the two ends. The CDR3 coding sequence is TGTGCCAGCAGCCCCCGTGACAGCTCAACTAATGAAAAACTGTTTTTT. Translating it yields CASSPRDSSTNEKLFF.

This chain uses TRBV12-5 with TRBJ1-6; no definite D call. CDR1 is LGHNT, CDR2 FRNRAP, per germline. This CDR3 is built from 14 residues. Trimming left V 0 bases short and J 6 bases short, with 6 bases between. CDR3 sequence (DNA): TGTGCTAGTGGTTTGGTGGAGCTTAATTCACCCCTCCACTTT. Encoded protein: CASGLVELNSPLHF.

The chain employs TRBV19 and TRBJ1-5, with D unresolved. Per germline, CDR1 LNHDA and CDR2 SQIVND (reference sequence). Trimming stripped 2 bases from V and 4 bases from J, with 9 bases between. The CDR3 has 14 amino acids. This CDR3 is CASSILSANQPQHF. CDR3 bases: TGTGCCAGTAGTATATTGTCGGCAAATCAGCCCCAGCATTTT.

The sample holds one count of this clone. This chain connects TRBV6-5 to TRBJ1-4; 7 bases agree with TRBD1. CDR3 length: 16 amino acids. The germline gives CDR1 MNHEY, CDR2 SVGAGI. J lost 7 bases, V lost 0 bases, and 8 bases had no gene match. CDR3 residues: CASSYSIPGGSEKLFF. CDR3 bases: TGTGCCAGCAGTTACTCGATACCAGGGGGTAGTGAAAAACTGTTTTTT.